This T cell receptor beta chain was profiled in a study of human thymus T cells. In corrective heart surgery, resections were taken, and these provided the thymus tissue. Germline CDR1 and CDR2: SNHLY and FYNNEI. The CDR3 has 18 residues. Trimming cost V 0 bases and J 0 bases, with 15 bases left between them. In the case of this clone: Its antigen is still unknown.

Method: immunoSEQ multiplex PCR; TCRdb's copy keeps in-frame clones and lacks some. The data contain 75,000 to 90,000 clones, around 96% of them singletons. The study, taken as a whole, reports: The related literature has documented a marked overlap of thymic repertoires among unrelated individuals.

The clonotype comes from a boy younger than two with a congenital heart defect but otherwise immunologically healthy. J is TRBJ2-4 and V is TRBV2; D might be TRBD2 (6 bases). The sequenced sample was thymus tissue. CDR3 protein: CASSEADSTSLAKNIQYF. The CDR3 DNA is TGTGCCAGCAGTGAAGCGGACTCCACTAGCTTAGCCAAAAACATTCAGTACTTC. Drawing the rest from reference TRBV2 and TRBJ2-4, the complete variable domain is EPEVTQTPSHQVTQMGQEVILRCVPISNHLYFYWYRQILGQKVEFLVSFYNNEISEKSEIFDDQFSVERPDGSNFTLKIRSTKLEDSAMYFCASSEADSTSLAKNIQYFGAGTRLSVL.